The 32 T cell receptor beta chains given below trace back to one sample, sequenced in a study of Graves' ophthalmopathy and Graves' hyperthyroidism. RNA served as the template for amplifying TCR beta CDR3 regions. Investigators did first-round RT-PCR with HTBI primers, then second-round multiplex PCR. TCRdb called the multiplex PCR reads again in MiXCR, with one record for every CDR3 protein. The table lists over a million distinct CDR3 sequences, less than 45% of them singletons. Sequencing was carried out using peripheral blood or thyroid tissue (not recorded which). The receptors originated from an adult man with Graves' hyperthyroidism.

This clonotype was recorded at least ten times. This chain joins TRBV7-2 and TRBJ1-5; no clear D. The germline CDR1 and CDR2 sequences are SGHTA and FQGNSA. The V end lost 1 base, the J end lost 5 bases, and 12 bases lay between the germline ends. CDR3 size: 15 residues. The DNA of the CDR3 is TGTGCCAGCAGCTTAGTTCAGGCAGGTTATCAGCCCCAGCATTTT. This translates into CASSLVQAGYQPQHF.

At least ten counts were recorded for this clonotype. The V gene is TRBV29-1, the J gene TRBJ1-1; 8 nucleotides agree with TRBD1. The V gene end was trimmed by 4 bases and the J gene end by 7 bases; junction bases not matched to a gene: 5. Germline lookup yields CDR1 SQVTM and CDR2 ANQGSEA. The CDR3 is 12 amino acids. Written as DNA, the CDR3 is TGCAGCGTTGTGGGACAGGACTTTGAAGCTTTCTTT. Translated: CSVVGQDFEAFF.

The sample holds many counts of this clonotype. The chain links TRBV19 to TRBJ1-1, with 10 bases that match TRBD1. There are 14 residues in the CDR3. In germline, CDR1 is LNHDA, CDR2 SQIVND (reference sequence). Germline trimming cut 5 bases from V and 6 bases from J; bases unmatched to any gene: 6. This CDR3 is CASSLRTGGSEAFF. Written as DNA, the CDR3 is TGTGCCAGTAGTTTGCGGACAGGGGGATCTGAAGCTTTCTTT.

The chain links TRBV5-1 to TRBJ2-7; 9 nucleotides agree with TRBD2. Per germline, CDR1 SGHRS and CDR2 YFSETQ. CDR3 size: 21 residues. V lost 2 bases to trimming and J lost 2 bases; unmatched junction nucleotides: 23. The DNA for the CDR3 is TGCGCCAGCAGCTTATACAACCTGTGGAATAGCGGGAGAGAACCGACCTACGAGCAGTACTTC. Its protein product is CASSLYNLWNSGREPTYEQYF.

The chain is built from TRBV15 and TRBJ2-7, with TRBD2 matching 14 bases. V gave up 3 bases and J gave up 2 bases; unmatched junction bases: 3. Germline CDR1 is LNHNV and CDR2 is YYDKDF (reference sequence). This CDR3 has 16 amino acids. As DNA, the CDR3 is TGTGCCACCAGCAGGCCGGGACTAGCGGGAGCCTACGAGCAGTACTTC. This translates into CATSRPGLAGAYEQYF.

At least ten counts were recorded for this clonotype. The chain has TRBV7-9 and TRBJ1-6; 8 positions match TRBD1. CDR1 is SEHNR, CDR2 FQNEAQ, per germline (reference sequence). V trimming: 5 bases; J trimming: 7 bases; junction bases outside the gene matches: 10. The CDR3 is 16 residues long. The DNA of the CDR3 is TGTGCCAGCAGCCACCCGCCAGGGGGCGGGAATTCACCCCTCCACTTT. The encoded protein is CASSHPPGGGNSPLHF.

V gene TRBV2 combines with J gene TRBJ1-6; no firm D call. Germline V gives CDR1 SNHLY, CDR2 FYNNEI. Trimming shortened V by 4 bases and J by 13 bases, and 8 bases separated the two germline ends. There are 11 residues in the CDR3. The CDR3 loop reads CASSANPPLHF. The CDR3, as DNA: TGTGCCAGCAGTGCTAATCCGCCCCTCCACTTT. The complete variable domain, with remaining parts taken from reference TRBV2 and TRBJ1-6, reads EPEVTQTPSHQVTQMGQEVILRCVPISNHLYFYWYRQILGQKVEFLVSFYNNEISEKSEIFDDQFSVERPDGSNFTLKIRSTKLEDSAMYFCASSANPPLHFGNGTRLTVT.

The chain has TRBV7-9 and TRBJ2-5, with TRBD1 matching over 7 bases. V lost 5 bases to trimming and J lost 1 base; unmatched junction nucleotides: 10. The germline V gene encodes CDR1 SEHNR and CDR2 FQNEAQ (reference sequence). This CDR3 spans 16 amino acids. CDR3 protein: CASSEDRAQPQETQYF. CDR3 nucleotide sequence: TGTGCCAGCAGCGAAGACAGGGCGCAGCCCCAAGAGACCCAGTACTTC.

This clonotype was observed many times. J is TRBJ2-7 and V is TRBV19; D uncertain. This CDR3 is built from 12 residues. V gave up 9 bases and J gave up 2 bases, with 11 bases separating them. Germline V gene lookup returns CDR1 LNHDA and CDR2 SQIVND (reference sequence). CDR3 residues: CASSDPTYEQYF. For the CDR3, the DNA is TGTGCCAGCTCTGACCCAACCTACGAGCAGTACTTC.

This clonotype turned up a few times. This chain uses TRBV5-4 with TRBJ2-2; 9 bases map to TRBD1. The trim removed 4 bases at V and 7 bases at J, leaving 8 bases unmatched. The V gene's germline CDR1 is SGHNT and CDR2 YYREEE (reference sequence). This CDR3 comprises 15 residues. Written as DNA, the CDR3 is TGTGCCAGCAGCCTTCGGGCGACAGGGGGCGGGGAGCTGTTTTTT. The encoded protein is CASSLRATGGGELFF.

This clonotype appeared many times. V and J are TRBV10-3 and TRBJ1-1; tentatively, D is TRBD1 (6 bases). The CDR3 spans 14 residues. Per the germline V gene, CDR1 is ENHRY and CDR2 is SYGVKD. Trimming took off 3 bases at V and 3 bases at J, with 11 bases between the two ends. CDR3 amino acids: CAISEKRGDTEAFF. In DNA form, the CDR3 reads TGTGCCATCAGTGAAAAAAGGGGGGACACTGAAGCTTTCTTT.

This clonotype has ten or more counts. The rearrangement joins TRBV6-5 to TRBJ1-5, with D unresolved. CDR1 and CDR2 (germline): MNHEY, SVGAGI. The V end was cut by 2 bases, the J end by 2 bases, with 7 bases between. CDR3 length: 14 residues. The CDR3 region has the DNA TGTGCCAGCAGTTACCTGCGCGGCAATCAGCCCCAGCATTTT. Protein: CASSYLRGNQPQHF.

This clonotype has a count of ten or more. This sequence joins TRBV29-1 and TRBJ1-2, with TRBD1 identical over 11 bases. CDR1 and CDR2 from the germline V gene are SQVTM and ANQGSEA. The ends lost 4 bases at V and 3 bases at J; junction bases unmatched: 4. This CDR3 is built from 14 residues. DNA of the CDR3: TGCAGCGTTGTTGGGACAGGGGGTGACTATGGCTACACCTTC. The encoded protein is CSVVGTGGDYGYTF.

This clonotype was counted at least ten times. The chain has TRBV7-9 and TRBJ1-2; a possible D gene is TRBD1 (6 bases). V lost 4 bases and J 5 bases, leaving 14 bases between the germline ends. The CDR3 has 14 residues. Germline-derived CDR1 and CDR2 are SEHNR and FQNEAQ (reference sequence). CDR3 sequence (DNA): TGTGCCAGCAGCTCAGAACAGGGTTTTTATGGCTACACCTTC. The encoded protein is CASSSEQGFYGYTF.

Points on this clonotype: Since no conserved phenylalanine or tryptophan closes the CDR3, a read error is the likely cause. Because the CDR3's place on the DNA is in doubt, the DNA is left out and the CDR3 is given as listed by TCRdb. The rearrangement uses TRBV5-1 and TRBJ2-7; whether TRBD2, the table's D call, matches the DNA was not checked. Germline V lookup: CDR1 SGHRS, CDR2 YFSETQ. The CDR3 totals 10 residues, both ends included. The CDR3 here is CASSLTSGRI.

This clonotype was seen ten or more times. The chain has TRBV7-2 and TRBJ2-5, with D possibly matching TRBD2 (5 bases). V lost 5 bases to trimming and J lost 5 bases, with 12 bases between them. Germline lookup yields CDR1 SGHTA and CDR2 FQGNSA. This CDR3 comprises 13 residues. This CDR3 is CASSRVREETQYF. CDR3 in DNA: TGTGCCAGCAGCCGGGTGAGGGAGGAGACCCAGTACTTC.

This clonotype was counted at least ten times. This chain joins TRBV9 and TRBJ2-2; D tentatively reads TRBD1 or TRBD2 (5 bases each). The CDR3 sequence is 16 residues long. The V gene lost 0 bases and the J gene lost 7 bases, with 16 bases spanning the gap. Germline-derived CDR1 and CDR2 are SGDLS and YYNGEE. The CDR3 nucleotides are TGTGCCAGCAGCGTAGCCGGGACGGGGTTCGGCGGGGAGCTGTTTTTT. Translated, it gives CASSVAGTGFGGELFF.

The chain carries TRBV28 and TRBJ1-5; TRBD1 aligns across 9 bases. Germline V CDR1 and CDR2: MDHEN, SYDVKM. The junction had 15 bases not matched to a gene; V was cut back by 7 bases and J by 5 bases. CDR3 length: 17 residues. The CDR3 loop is CASKYEQGAIRDQPQHF. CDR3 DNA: TGTGCCAGCAAATATGAACAGGGGGCAATTCGGGATCAGCCCCAGCATTTT.

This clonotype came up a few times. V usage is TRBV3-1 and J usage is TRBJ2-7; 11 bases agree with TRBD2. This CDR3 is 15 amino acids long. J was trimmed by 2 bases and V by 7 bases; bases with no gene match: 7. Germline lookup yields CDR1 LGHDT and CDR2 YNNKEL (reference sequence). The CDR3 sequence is CASNNPSGGTYEQYF. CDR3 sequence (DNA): TGTGCCAGCAATAACCCTAGCGGGGGGACCTACGAGCAGTACTTC.

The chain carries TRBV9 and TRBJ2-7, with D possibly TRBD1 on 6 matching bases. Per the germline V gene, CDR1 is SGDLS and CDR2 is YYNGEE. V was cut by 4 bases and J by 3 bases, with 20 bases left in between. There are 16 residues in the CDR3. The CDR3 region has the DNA TGTGCCAGCAGCCCCCGAAAGGGGGAATATGGCTACGAGCAGTACTTC. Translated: CASSPRKGEYGYEQYF.

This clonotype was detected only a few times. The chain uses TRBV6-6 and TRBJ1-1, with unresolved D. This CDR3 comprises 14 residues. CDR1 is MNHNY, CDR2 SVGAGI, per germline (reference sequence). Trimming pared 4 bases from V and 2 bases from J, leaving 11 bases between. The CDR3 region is CASSSSNRNTEAFF. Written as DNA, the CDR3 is TGTGCCAGCAGTTCATCAAATCGAAACACTGAAGCTTTCTTT.

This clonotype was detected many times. The CDR3 bases are TGTGCCAGCAGCGTAGGGGAGCGGGAGGCTTACTACGAGCAGTACTTC. Protein product: CASSVGEREAYYEQYF. This chain links TRBV9 with TRBJ2-7; TRBD2 matches 9 bases. This CDR3 spans 16 amino acids. V trimming: 0 bases; J trimming: 3 bases; junction bases outside the gene matches: 7. In germline, CDR1 is SGDLS, CDR2 YYNGEE.

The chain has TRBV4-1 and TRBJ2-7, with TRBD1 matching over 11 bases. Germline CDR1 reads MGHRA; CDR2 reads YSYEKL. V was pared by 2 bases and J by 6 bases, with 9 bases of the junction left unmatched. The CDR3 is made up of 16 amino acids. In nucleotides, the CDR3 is TGCGCCAGCAGCCAACACGGACAGGGGGCGTCGGGCGAGCAGTACTTC. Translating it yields CASSQHGQGASGEQYF.

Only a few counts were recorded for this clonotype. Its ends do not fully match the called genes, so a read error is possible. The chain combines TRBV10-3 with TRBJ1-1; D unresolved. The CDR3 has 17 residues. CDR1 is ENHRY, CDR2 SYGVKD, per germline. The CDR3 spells CASSRPSSGKMNTEAFF. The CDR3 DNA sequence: TGTGCCAGCAGTCGGCCCTCCTCAGGAAAGATGAACACTGAAGCTTTCTTT.

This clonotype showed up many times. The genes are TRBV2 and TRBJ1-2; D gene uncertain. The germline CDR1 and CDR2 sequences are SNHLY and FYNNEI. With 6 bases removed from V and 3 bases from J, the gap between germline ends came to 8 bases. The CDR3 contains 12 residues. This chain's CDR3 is CASRDFDYGYTF. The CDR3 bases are TGTGCCAGCAGGGATTTTGACTATGGCTACACCTTC. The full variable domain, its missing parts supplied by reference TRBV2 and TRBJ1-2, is EPEVTQTPSHQVTQMGQEVILRCVPISNHLYFYWYRQILGQKVEFLVSFYNNEISEKSEIFDDQFSVERPDGSNFTLKIRSTKLEDSAMYFCASRDFDYGYTFGSGTRLTVV.

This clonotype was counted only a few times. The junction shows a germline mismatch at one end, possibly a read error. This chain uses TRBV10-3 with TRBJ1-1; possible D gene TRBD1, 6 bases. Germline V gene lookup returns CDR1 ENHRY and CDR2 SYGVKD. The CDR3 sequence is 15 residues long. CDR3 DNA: TGTGCCAGCAGTGGAGAACACCTTAGGACAGAAGAAGCTTTCTTT. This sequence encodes CASSGEHLRTEEAFF.

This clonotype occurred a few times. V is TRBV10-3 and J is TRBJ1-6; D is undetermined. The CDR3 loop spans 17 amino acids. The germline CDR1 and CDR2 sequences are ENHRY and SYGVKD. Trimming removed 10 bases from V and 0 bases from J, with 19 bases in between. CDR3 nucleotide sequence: TGTGCCAGCAGCCGACCGCAGCAGAGCTCCTATAATTCACCCCTCCACTTT. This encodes CASSRPQQSSYNSPLHF.

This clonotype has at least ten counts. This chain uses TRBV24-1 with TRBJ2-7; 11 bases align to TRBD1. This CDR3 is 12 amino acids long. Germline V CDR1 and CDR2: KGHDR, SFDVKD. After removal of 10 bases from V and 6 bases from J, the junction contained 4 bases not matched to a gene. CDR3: CATSGTGGEQYF. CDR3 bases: TGTGCCACGTCCGGGACAGGGGGCGAGCAGTACTTC.

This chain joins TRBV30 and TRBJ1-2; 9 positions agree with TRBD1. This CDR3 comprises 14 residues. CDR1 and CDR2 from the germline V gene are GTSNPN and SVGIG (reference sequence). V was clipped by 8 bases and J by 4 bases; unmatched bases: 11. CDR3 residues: CATKGDRAIYGYTF. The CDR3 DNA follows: TGTGCCACGAAGGGGGACAGGGCGATCTATGGCTACACCTTC.

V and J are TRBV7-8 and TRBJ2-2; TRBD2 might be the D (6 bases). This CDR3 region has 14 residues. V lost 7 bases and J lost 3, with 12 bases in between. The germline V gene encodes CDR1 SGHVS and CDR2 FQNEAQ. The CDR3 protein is CASTLRDYTGELFF. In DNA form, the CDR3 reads TGTGCCAGCACCCTAAGGGACTACACCGGGGAGCTGTTTTTT. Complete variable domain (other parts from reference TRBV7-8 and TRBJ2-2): GAGVSQSPRYKVAKRGQDVALRCDPISGHVSLFWYQQALGQGPEFLTYFQNEAQLDKSGLPSDRFFAERPEGSVSTLKIQRTQQEDSAVYLCASTLRDYTGELFFGEGSRLTVL.

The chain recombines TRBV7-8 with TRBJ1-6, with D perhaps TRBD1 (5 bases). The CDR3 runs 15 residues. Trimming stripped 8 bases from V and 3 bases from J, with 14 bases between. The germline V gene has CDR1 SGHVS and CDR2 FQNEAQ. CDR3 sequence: CASPQQDNYNSPLHF. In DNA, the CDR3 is TGTGCCAGCCCACAACAGGACAACTATAATTCACCCCTCCACTTT. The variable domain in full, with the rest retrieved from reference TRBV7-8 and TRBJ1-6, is GAGVSQSPRYKVAKRGQDVALRCDPISGHVSLFWYQQALGQGPEFLTYFQNEAQLDKSGLPSDRFFAERPEGSVSTLKIQRTQQEDSAVYLCASPQQDNYNSPLHFGNGTRLTVT.

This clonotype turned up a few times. The CDR3, as DNA: TGCAGTGGGAAGGACAGGAGACTCCAAGAGACCCAGTACTTC. It translates to CSGKDRRLQETQYF. The chain has TRBV20-1 and TRBJ2-5, with 7 bases fitting TRBD1. The CDR3 has 14 residues. The J segment lost 1 base and the V segment lost 7 bases, leaving 9 bases of the junction unmatched. Germline CDR1 and CDR2: DFQATT and SNEGSKA (reference sequence).